This section outlines one TCR beta chain sequence together with its context. Its antigen is not yet known. No qualities accompany the bases; no much larger clone lies one base away. There are 14 amino acids in the CDR3, from cysteine to phenylalanine inclusive. This entry keeps only the CDR3 DNA: 42 bases, framed from base 1. V sheds 6 bases and J sheds 2 bases, leaving 12 bases between their ends. CDR1 and CDR2, looked up from the germline V gene (reference sequence), are WNHNN and SYGVQD. To sequence the TCRbeta CDR3 region, genomic DNA was isolated from the sorted cells. The immunoSEQ Assay was used for sequencing of TCRbeta CDR3 regions. Sourced from immuneACCESS, this table was stored by TCRdb with only in-frame sequences that have V and J called. A share of the clones is absent; for the studies checked, an unresolved V gene accounts for under half, and the remainder has no known explanation. The sample data list about 60,000 clones, and around 90% of these were observed just once. Together, the top ten hold 1.9% of the sample.

The sample originates from a study of OX40 agonist ivuxolimab in advanced cancers. Regarding the complete study: The costimulatory receptor OX40 (CD134) was targeted by ivuxolimab, a fully human IgG2 agonistic monoclonal antibody. Of the approximately 50 patients in dose escalation, 19 had hepatocellular carcinoma, about 15 had melanoma, 9 had renal cell carcinoma and 9 had head and neck cancer. Intravenous ivuxolimab was administered to patients every 2 weeks at six dose levels: 0.01, 0.1, 0.3, 1.5, 3 and 10 mg/kg. The monotherapy dose-escalation portion (N ≈ 50 patients) of the phase I ivuxolimab trial is reported in the paper. The purpose of peripheral TCRbeta sequencing was to test whether ivuxolimab changed TCR sequence diversity and led to clonal T-cell expansion. In the dose-escalation cohort, about four fifths of patients were male, and the mean age was 60 years with a range of about 20 to 79. Prior anti-PD-1, anti-PD-L1 or anti-CTLA-4 therapy was permitted, and checkpoint inhibitors had been received by about 44% of dose-escalation patients. Partial responses occurred in three dose-escalation patients: two with cutaneous melanoma and one with hepatocellular carcinoma.

General study outcomes and caveats: Low levels of normalized T-cell clonal expansion were also seen in some patients who did not respond. At doses of 0.1 to 3.0 mg/kg, clonal expansion of both CD4+ and CD8+ T cells in blood was seen between baseline and week 6. In partial responders in the 0.1-3.0 mg/kg groups, normalized peripheral clonal expansion was found to be among the lowest, especially among CD8+ T cells. After ivuxolimab, CD8+ T cells had more expanded clones than CD4+ T cells on average. Which antigens the clonally expanded peripheral T cells were specific for was not determined.

The trial excluded patients who had a history of autoimmune disease or were on systemic immunosuppression. Peripheral blood for TCR sequencing was drawn from every dose cohort at baseline, at cycle 4 day 1 and at cycle 7 day 1. Samples came from an open-label, multicenter, first-in-human phase I dose-escalation trial of ivuxolimab. Adults with locally advanced or metastatic melanoma, renal cell, hepatocellular, or head and neck squamous cell carcinoma were enrolled in the trial. CD4+ and CD8+ T cells were sorted separately from peripheral blood before TCR sequencing. The TCR sequence derives from an adult with an advanced solid tumor such as melanoma, head and neck, liver or kidney cancer. The chain is assembled from TRBV10-1 and TRBJ2-3, with no reliable assignment of the D segment. The sample was CD4+ or CD8+ T cells sorted from blood, taken in a trial of the OX40 agonist ivuxolimab. CDR3 protein: CASRAQVPTDTQYF. The DNA sequence is as follows: TGCGCCAGCAGGGCGCAGGTCCCCACAGATACGCAGTATTTT.